This TCR beta chain was retrieved from a study of T cells in lung cancer brain metastases. The overall study: Most patients, about 90% of the 20, got no therapy between primary and metastasis resection. Study results and caveats: The analysis could not control for preoperative corticosteroids affecting T cell infiltration in brain metastases. Unique productive clones were significantly fewer in brain metastases: median about 1,500 versus 4,500. Few clones were shared between paired lesions (mean Morisita around 0.21); most were lesion-specific.

Trimming left V 7 bases short and J 2 bases short, with 20 bases between. Germline CDR1 and CDR2: LNHDA and SQIVND (reference sequence). The CDR3 is 16 amino acids. In the case of this clone: What it binds is not known.

Produced via immunoSEQ multiplex PCR; TCRdb's table is partial and in-frame only. This table holds about 2,900 clones, about 85% found once. The chain couples TRBV19 to TRBJ2-5, with D perhaps matching TRBD2 (7 bases). Source material: tumor tissue from the primary lung tumor. The receptor's source is a woman aged 55-69 years with non-small cell lung cancer. As DNA, the CDR3 is TGTGCCAGTAATCGGGGGGCAGGACGCCAACAAGAGACCCAGTACTTC. It yields the protein CASNRGAGRQQETQYF.